This TCR beta chain was identified in a study of blood T cell repertoires in COVID-19. Whole-study context: Acute and convalescent COVID-19 samples came from the United States, Italy and Spain. Sources were T cells, B-cell-depleted T cells, or PBMCs; the material itself was cDNA or gDNA.

In the original processing: Cell counts per sample came from amplifying reference gene primers. The table came from immunoSEQ multiplex PCR; TCRdb's copy has only in-frame clones and leaves some out. From that table come the V and J calls and clone size; the DNA was used to work out D and trimming. In the table there are approximately 280,000 clones, around 89% of which are singletons. The junction had 3 bases not matched to a gene; V was cut back by 5 bases and J by 6 bases. CDR3 length: 12 amino acids. Per germline, CDR1 LGHNA and CDR2 YNFKEQ. The sample was peripheral blood. This chain uses TRBV4-2 with TRBJ2-7, with TRBD1 matching 8 bases. The receptor was derived from a woman aged 60-75 years with acute or convalescent COVID-19. This chain's CDR3 is CASSNQGAEQYF. The CDR3 coding sequence is TGTGCCAGCAGCAATCAGGGGGCCGAGCAGTACTTC.